This T cell receptor beta chain was recovered during a study of blood T cell repertoires in COVID-19. The CDR3 has 17 residues. Germline V gene data show CDR1 as SGHAT and CDR2 as FQNNGV. V shed 5 bases, J shed 1 base, and the junction held 10 bases outside the gene matches. Methods used by the authors: Reference gene primers were amplified, and this amplification served to estimate nucleated cell counts. Produced via immunoSEQ multiplex PCR; TCRdb's table is partial and in-frame only. The V and J calls and clone size were taken over from that table, and D and trimming were inferred from the DNA. This table holds more than 200,000 clones, around 82% found once.

The J gene is TRBJ2-3, the V gene TRBV11-2; the match to TRBD2 covers 9 bases. The specimen sequenced was peripheral blood. This TCR derives from a woman of 80 years or more with active or convalescent COVID-19. The CDR3 DNA reads as TGTGCCAGCAGCGCCAGAGGGCAGCGGGGGGGCACAGATACGCAGTATTTT. Its protein product is CASSARGQRGGTDTQYF.